The 3 T cell receptor beta chains in this list originate from one sample, sequenced in a study of CD8 T cells in ankylosing spondylitis (dated by TCRdb to about 2017). What these receptors recognize is not known. The full study reports these points: Blood from ankylosing spondylitis patients appeared to be characterized by a TCR beta motif made up of seven or eight highly homologous amino acid variants.

The library was generated by 5' RACE. For sequencing, an Illumina HiSeq 2500 was employed. The public sequencing data were trimmed at Q25 with fastp and processed into clonotypes with MiXCR by TCRdb, which kept only in-frame beta chains. Rows with a matching CDR3 protein are joined into one entry that keeps the most common DNA and genes. The sample table lists about 800,000 distinct CDR3 sequences, around 11% of them with a count of one. About 0.49% of the sample is in the top ten clones. The sequenced sample was blood, either unsorted or a sorted T cell fraction (not recorded which). The source is a male donor with ankylosing spondylitis.

The rearrangement links TRBV5-1 to TRBJ2-5; 10 bases align to TRBD2. V dropped 0 bases and J dropped 5; count of bases not matched to a gene: 10. CDR3 size: 17 residues. Germline V CDR1 and CDR2: SGHRS, YFSETQ. CDR3 protein: CASSLELAGATRETQYF. Written as DNA, the CDR3 is TGCGCCAGCAGCTTGGAGCTAGCGGGGGCCACAAGGGAGACCCAGTACTTC.

J is TRBJ2-1 and V is TRBV5-6, with D perhaps TRBD1 or TRBD2 (5 bases each). The CDR3 contains 17 residues. Trimming removed 1 base from V and 5 bases from J, with 19 bases in between. Germline CDR1 and CDR2: SGHDT and YYEEEE. The CDR3 here is CASSLSPGRALNNEQFF. CDR3 sequence (DNA): TGTGCCAGCAGCTTGTCCCCAGGGAGAGCACTAAACAATGAGCAGTTCTTC.

This clonotype was found a few times. The chain uses TRBV7-9 and TRBJ1-2; the D gene is possibly TRBD1 (5 bases). V lost 0 bases to trimming and J lost 7 bases, with 12 bases between them. CDR3 length equals 14 residues. The germline V gene encodes CDR1 SEHNR and CDR2 FQNEAQ (reference sequence). CDR3 DNA: TGTGCCAGCAGCTTAGCGGGGCTAACGGGTGGCTACACCTTC. It translates to CASSLAGLTGGYTF.